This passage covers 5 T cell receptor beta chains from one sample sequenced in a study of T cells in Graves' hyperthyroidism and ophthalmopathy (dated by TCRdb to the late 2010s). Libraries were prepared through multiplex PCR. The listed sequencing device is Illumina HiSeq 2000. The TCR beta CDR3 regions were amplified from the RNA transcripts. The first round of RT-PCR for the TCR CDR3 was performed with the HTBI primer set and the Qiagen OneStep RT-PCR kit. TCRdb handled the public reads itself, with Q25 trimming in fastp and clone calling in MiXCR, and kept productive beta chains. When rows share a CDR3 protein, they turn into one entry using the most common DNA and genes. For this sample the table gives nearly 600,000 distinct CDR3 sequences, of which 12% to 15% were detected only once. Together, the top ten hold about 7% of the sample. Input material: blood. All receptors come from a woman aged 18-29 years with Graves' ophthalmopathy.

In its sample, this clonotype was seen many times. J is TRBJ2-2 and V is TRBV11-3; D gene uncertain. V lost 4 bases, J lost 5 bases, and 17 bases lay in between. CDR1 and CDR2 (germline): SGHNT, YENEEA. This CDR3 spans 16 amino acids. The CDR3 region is CASSSWVSGWTGELFF. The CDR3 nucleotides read TGTGCCAGCAGCTCGTGGGTCTCGGGTTGGACCGGGGAGCTGTTTTTT.

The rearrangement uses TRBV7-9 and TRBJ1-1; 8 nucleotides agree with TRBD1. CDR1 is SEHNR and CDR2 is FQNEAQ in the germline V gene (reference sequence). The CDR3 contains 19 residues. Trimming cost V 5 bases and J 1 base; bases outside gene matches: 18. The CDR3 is CASSISLDRVRLGNTEAFF. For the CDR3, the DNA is TGTGCCAGCAGCATTTCCCTGGACAGGGTACGTTTGGGGAACACTGAAGCTTTCTTT.

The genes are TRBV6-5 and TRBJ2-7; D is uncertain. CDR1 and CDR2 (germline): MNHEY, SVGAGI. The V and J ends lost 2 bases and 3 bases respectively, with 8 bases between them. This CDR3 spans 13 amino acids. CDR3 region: CASSYRPLYEQYF. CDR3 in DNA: TGTGCCAGCAGTTACCGGCCACTCTACGAGCAGTACTTC.

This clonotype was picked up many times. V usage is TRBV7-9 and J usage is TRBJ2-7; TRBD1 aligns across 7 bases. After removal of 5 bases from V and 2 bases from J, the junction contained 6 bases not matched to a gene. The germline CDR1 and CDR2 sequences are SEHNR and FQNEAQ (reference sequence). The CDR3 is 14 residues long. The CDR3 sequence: CASSQDRRTYEQYF. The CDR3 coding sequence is TGTGCCAGCAGCCAGGACAGGCGAACCTACGAGCAGTACTTC.

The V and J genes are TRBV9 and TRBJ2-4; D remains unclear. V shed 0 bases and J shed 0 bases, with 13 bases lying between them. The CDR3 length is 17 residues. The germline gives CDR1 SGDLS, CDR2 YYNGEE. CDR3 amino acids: CASSVGADLLAKNIQYF. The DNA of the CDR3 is TGTGCCAGCAGCGTAGGGGCAGACCTTCTAGCCAAAAACATTCAGTACTTC.